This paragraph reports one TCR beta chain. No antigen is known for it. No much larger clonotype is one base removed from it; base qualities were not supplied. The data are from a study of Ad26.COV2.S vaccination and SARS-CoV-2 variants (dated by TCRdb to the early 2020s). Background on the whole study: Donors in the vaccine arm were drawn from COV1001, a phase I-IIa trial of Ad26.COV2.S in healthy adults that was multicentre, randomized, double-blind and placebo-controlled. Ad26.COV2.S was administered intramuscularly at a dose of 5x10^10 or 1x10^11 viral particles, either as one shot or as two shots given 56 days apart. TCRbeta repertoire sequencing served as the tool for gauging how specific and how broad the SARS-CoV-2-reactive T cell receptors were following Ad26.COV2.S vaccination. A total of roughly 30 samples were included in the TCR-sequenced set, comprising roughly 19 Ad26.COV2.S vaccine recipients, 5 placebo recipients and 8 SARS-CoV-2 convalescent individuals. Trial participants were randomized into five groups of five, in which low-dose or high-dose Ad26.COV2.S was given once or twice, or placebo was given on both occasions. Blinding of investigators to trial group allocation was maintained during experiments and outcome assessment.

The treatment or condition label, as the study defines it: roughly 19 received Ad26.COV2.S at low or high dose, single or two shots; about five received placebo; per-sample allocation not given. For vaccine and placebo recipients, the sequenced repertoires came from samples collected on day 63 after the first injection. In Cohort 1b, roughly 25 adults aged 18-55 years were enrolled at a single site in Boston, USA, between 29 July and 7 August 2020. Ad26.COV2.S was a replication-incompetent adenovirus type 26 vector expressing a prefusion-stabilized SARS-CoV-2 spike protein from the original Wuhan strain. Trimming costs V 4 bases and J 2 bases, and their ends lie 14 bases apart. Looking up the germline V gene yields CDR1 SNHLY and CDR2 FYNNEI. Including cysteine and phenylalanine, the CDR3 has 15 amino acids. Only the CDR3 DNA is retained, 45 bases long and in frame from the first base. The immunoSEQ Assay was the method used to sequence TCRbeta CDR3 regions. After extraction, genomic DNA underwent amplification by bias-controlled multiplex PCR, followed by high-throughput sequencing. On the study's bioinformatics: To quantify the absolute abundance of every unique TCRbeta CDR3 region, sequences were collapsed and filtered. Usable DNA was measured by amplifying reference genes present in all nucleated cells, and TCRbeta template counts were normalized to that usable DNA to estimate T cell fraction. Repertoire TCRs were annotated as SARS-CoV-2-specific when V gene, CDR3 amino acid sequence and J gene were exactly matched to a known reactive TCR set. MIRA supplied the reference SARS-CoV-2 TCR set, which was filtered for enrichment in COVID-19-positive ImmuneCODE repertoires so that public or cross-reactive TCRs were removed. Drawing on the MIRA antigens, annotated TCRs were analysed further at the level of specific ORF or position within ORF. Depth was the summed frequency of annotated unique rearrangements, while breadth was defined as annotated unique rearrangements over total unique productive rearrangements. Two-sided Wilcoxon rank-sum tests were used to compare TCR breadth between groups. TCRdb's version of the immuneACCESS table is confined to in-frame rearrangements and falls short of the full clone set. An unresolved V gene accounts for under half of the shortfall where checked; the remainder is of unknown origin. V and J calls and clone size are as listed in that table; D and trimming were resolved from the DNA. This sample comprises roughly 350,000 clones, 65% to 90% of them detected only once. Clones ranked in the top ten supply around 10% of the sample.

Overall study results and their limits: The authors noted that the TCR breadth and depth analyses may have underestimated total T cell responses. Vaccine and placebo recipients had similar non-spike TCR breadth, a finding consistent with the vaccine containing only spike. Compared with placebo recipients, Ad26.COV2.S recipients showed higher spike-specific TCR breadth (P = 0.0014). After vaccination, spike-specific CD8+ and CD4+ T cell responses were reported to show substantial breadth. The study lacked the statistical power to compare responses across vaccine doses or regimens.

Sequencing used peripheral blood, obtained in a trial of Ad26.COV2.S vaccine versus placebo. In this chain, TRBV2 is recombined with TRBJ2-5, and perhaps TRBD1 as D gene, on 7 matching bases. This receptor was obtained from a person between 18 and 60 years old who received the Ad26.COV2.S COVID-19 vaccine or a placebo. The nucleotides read TGTGCCAGCAGTGCGCTACAGGGGAGGCAAGAGACCCAGTACTTC. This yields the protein CASSALQGRQETQYF.